The 27 T cell receptor beta chains below were found in one sample sequenced in a study of CD8 T cells in ankylosing spondylitis (dated by TCRdb to between 2016 and 2019). Libraries were built with 5' RACE. TCRdb records Illumina HiSeq 2500 as the sequencer. Starting from the raw public reads, TCRdb applied fastp trimming at Q25, assembled clones with MiXCR and retained in-frame beta chains. Under each unique CDR3 protein, matching rows form one entry showing the most common genes and DNA. This sample has some 240,000 distinct CDR3 sequences in its table, and approximately 9% of those were observed once. The top ten constitute about 6.5% of the sample. The sequenced material came from blood, either unsorted or a sorted T cell fraction (not recorded which). These receptors were collected from a male donor with ankylosing spondylitis or in good health (not recorded which).

This clonotype was seen many times. CDR3 amino acids: CASSQVLHRNRNEQFF. In DNA, the CDR3 is TGTGCCAGCAGCCAAGTCCTCCACAGGAATCGGAATGAGCAGTTCTTC. This rearrangement joins TRBV14 to TRBJ2-1; a weak D match, TRBD1 (5 bases). Germline CDR1 reads SGHDN; CDR2 reads FVKESK. This CDR3 comprises 16 residues. Trimming shortened V by 1 base and J by 7 bases, and 17 bases separated the two germline ends.

This clonotype was seen more than once but under ten times. This rearrangement joins TRBV4-3 to TRBJ2-7; no definite D call. From germline, CDR1 is LGHNA and CDR2 YSLEER. This CDR3 is 15 amino acids long. V dropped 0 bases and J dropped 0 bases, with 9 bases sitting between them. The CDR3 DNA reads TGCGCCAGCAGCCAAGACGGCAGCTACTCCTACGAGCAGTACTTC. The encoded protein is CASSQDGSYSYEQYF.

This clonotype was detected ten times or more. The chain links TRBV11-2 to TRBJ1-1; 8 nucleotides agree with TRBD1. This CDR3 is 13 amino acids long. Trimming cost V 3 bases and J 7 bases; bases outside gene matches: 4. CDR1 is SGHAT, CDR2 FQNNGV, per germline. The CDR3 loop reads CASSLGTGVEAFF. Written as DNA, the CDR3 is TGTGCCAGCAGCTTGGGGACAGGAGTTGAAGCTTTCTTT.

This clonotype occurred many times. The chain is built from TRBV5-1 and TRBJ2-3, with 9 bases lining up with TRBD1. With 3 bases clipped from V and 8 bases from J, the junction kept 10 bases outside the gene matches. This CDR3 has 15 residues. Germline V gene data show CDR1 as SGHRS and CDR2 as YFSETQ. DNA for the CDR3: TGCGCCAGCAGCTCAGTCGACAGGGGGGAGCGTACGCAGTATTTT. The encoded protein is CASSSVDRGERTQYF.

This clonotype was counted at least ten times. J is TRBJ2-1 and V is TRBV5-1; D is perhaps TRBD2 (5 bases). The CDR3 length is 13 residues. The germline V gene has CDR1 SGHRS and CDR2 YFSETQ. V was clipped by 6 bases and J by 4 bases, with 11 bases between them. The CDR3 nucleotides read TGCGCCAGCACCTCCGAGGGATACAATGAGCAGTTCTTC. It encodes CASTSEGYNEQFF.

The genes are TRBV13 and TRBJ1-2, with 7 nucleotides matching TRBD1. Germline values: CDR1 PRHDT, CDR2 FYEKMQ (reference sequence). The V and J ends lost 5 bases and 4 bases, in that order; junction bases with no gene match: 10. The CDR3 runs 15 residues. The chain's CDR3 is CASSKGGQGGYGYTF. The CDR3 nucleotides read TGTGCCAGCAGCAAAGGAGGCCAGGGGGGCTATGGCTACACCTTC.

This clonotype was observed at least ten times. The chain couples TRBV5-1 to TRBJ2-3, with D possibly TRBD2 on 6 matching bases. From germline, CDR1 is SGHRS and CDR2 YFSETQ. This CDR3 is built from 14 residues. V was pared by 4 bases and J by 2 bases, with 11 bases between. CDR3 protein: CASSPGGDTDTQYF. CDR3 DNA sequence: TGCGCCAGCAGCCCGGGCGGGGACACAGATACGCAGTATTTT.

This clonotype was detected many times. The chain has TRBV10-3 and TRBJ2-2; 13 bases agree with TRBD2. This CDR3 comprises 17 residues. Germline V gene sequence: CDR1 ENHRY, CDR2 SYGVKD. Trimming took 6 bases from V and 4 from J; bases not matched to a gene: 8. CDR3 coding DNA: TGTGCCATCAGGGACGGGACTAGCGGGGCCCTCACCGGGGAGCTGTTTTTT. Residues: CAIRDGTSGALTGELFF.

Worth noting for this clonotype: This may stem from a read error, because a much larger clone lies one nucleotide away. The rearrangement uses TRBV12-3 or TRBV12-4 and TRBJ2-7; D might be TRBD2 (5 bases). The germline V and J ends were trimmed by 7 bases and 2 bases, with 18 bases remaining between them. CDR3 length: 15 amino acids. The CDR3 DNA is TGTGCCAGCAATGGACTGCACCCTTTCCCCTACGAGCAGTACTTC. This gives the protein CASNGLHPFPYEQYF.

At least ten counts were recorded for this clonotype. The chain couples TRBV20-1 to TRBJ1-2; D gene uncertain. Trimming stripped 3 bases from V and 3 bases from J, with 8 bases between. The CDR3 runs 12 residues. Looked up from germline, CDR1 is DFQATT and CDR2 is SNEGSKA (reference sequence). CDR3 protein: CSASDNDYGYTF. The CDR3 DNA follows: TGCAGTGCTAGTGACAACGACTATGGCTACACCTTC.

The rearrangement uses TRBV12-3 or TRBV12-4 and TRBJ1-2, with a weak D call TRBD1 (5 bases). The V end lost 5 bases, the J end lost 4 bases, and 17 bases lay between the germline ends. The CDR3 has 15 amino acids. The CDR3: CASSLGTGSGYGYTF. CDR3 in DNA: TGTGCCAGCAGTCTCGGGACGGGGAGTGGCTATGGCTACACCTTC.

The CDR3: CASSQESGDYNEQFF. The CDR3 DNA reads as TGTGCCAGCAGCCAAGAGAGCGGGGACTACAATGAGCAGTTCTTC. V gene TRBV4-2 combines with J gene TRBJ2-1; TRBD2 matches 7 bases. The CDR3 spans 15 residues. CDR1 is LGHNA and CDR2 is YNFKEQ in the germline V gene. V was clipped by 0 bases and J by 3 bases; unmatched bases: 2.

This clonotype appeared many times. The rearrangement links TRBV20-1 to TRBJ2-7, with D perhaps given as TRBD1 or TRBD2 (7 bases each). This CDR3 region has 13 residues. CDR1 and CDR2 (germline): DFQATT, SNEGSKA (reference sequence). Trimming shortened V by 7 bases and J by 2 bases, and 15 bases separated the two germline ends. CDR3 sequence: CSGRGRGTYEQYF. In DNA, the CDR3 is TGCAGTGGTAGGGGGCGGGGGACCTACGAGCAGTACTTC.

Many counts were recorded for this clonotype. This chain joins TRBV10-3 and TRBJ1-1, with D possibly TRBD1 on 6 matching bases. The CDR3 spans 16 residues. The germline gives CDR1 ENHRY, CDR2 SYGVKD. V was pared by 1 base and J by 1 base, with 13 bases between. The CDR3 DNA is TGTGCCATCAGTGAGTGGGGGGGCCTCCAGAACACTGAAGCTTTCTTT. Amino acid sequence: CAISEWGGLQNTEAFF.

This clonotype was counted many times. CDR3 nucleotides: TGTGCCAGCAGTATGGACAGGGACAATGGCTACACCTTC. The encoded protein is CASSMDRDNGYTF. The rearrangement links TRBV6-1 to TRBJ1-2; 8 nucleotides match TRBD1. The V gene end was trimmed by 5 bases and the J gene end by 6 bases; junction bases not matched to a gene: 5. Germline lookup yields CDR1 MNHNS and CDR2 SASEGT. The CDR3 is 13 amino acids.

This clonotype was seen at least ten times. The chain uses TRBV10-3 and TRBJ1-5, with TRBD1 matching 9 bases. CDR3 size: 17 residues. CDR1 and CDR2 from the germline V gene are ENHRY and SYGVKD. V lost 2 bases, J lost 2 bases, and 7 bases stayed unmatched. CDR3 bases: TGTGCCATCAGTGAGGGGGACAGGGCAAGGGGCAATCAGCCCCAGCATTTT. Protein product: CAISEGDRARGNQPQHF.

This clonotype was seen ten or more times. CDR3 bases: TGCGCCAGCAGCCCGGGAGTCAATCAGCCCCAGCATTTT. Protein: CASSPGVNQPQHF. V and J are TRBV4-1 and TRBJ1-5; unclear D gene. The CDR3 loop spans 13 amino acids. Trimming took off 4 bases at V and 3 bases at J, with 7 bases between the two ends. Germline V gene sequence: CDR1 MGHRA, CDR2 YSYEKL.

This clonotype was picked up many times. This chain links TRBV27 with TRBJ2-3; TRBD2 matches at 12 bases. The V gene's germline CDR1 is MNHEY and CDR2 SMNVEV (reference sequence). The CDR3 totals 17 residues. V was pared by 5 bases and J by 1 base, with 7 bases of the junction left unmatched. CDR3 coding DNA: TGTGCCAGCAGTCCAAGGACTAGCGGGACCCGCACAGATACGCAGTATTTT. Amino acid sequence: CASSPRTSGTRTDTQYF.

This clonotype showed up just a few times. This CDR3 reads CSVGNNEQFF. CDR3 coding DNA: TGCAGCGTTGGGAACAATGAGCAGTTCTTC. The chain recombines TRBV29-1 with TRBJ2-1; D unresolved. The CDR3 contains 10 residues. Per germline, CDR1 SQVTM and CDR2 ANQGSEA. The V gene lost 4 bases and the J gene lost 5 bases, with 3 bases spanning the gap.

This clonotype was recorded many times. The V call is TRBV7-9, the J call TRBJ2-2; maybe TRBD1 (5 bases). The V gene's germline CDR1 is SEHNR and CDR2 FQNEAQ (reference sequence). The CDR3 loop spans 15 amino acids. Trimming cost V 3 bases and J 2 bases, with 10 bases left between them. The CDR3 region has the DNA TGTGCCAGCAGCTTTTACGACAGAAACACCGGGGAGCTGTTTTTT. It is translated as CASSFYDRNTGELFF.

This clonotype appeared many times. This sequence joins TRBV9 and TRBJ2-7; no clear D. With 3 bases removed from V and 0 bases from J, the gap between germline ends came to 13 bases. The CDR3 sequence is 15 residues long. Germline loops: CDR1 SGDLS, CDR2 YYNGEE. CDR3 protein: CASSESPSGSYEQYF. The CDR3 nucleotides read TGTGCCAGCAGCGAGTCCCCCTCAGGCTCCTACGAGCAGTACTTC.

In this sample, this clonotype turned up many times. The chain couples TRBV7-8 to TRBJ2-3; D uncertain. CDR3 length: 14 amino acids. V lost 3 bases and J 4 bases, leaving 11 bases between the germline ends. Germline CDR1 and CDR2: SGHVS and FQNEAQ. CDR3 sequence (DNA): TGTGCCAGCAGCTTCCACGATTCGGCAGATACGCAGTATTTT. It translates to CASSFHDSADTQYF.

In this sample, this clonotype turned up many times. DNA of the CDR3: TGTGCCAGCAGTGCGGGACAGGGGTACGAAAAACTGTTTTTT. Its protein is CASSAGQGYEKLFF. The genes are TRBV12-3 or TRBV12-4 and TRBJ1-4, with TRBD1 matching 10 bases. The V segment lost 5 bases and the J segment 8 bases; nucleotides outside the gene matches: 5. The CDR3 loop spans 14 amino acids.

This clonotype came up many times. This rearrangement joins TRBV5-5 to TRBJ2-1, with a weak D call TRBD2 (6 bases). Trimming removed 0 bases at V and 15 bases at J, with 19 bases between. CDR3 length: 14 amino acids. Germline loops: CDR1 SGHKS, CDR2 YYEKEE (reference sequence). CDR3 region: CASSLGGEFPHGFF. DNA for the CDR3: TGTGCCAGCAGCTTGGGGGGGGAGTTTCCACACGGGTTCTTC.

The sample holds many counts of this clonotype. The chain links TRBV9 to TRBJ2-7; 9 nucleotides agree with TRBD1. CDR3 length equals 16 residues. The V segment lost 0 bases and the J segment 4 bases; nucleotides outside the gene matches: 8. Germline values: CDR1 SGDLS, CDR2 YYNGEE. DNA of the CDR3: TGTGCCAGCAGCGTAGCTGACACAGGGGGCTGGTACGAGCAGTACTTC. It encodes CASSVADTGGWYEQYF.

This clonotype was seen more than once but under ten times. The chain joins TRBV7-9 to TRBJ2-7; 10 bases align to TRBD2. CDR1 is SEHNR and CDR2 is FQNEAQ in the germline V gene (reference sequence). The ends lost 5 bases at V and 2 bases at J; junction bases unmatched: 3. The CDR3 contains 14 residues. CDR3 nucleotide sequence: TGTGCCAGCAGCCGGACTAGCGGAACCTACGAGCAGTACTTC. Translating gives CASSRTSGTYEQYF.

This clonotype was recorded at least ten times. The rearrangement joins TRBV21-1 to TRBJ2-2; the table's D call, TRBD1, was not checked against the DNA. TRBV21-1 is a pseudogene. CDR3 length: 15 amino acids. As DNA, the CDR3 is TGTGCCTTCCGACGGACAGGGGTGAACACCGGGGAGCTGTTTTTT. It yields the protein CAFRRTGVNTGELFF.